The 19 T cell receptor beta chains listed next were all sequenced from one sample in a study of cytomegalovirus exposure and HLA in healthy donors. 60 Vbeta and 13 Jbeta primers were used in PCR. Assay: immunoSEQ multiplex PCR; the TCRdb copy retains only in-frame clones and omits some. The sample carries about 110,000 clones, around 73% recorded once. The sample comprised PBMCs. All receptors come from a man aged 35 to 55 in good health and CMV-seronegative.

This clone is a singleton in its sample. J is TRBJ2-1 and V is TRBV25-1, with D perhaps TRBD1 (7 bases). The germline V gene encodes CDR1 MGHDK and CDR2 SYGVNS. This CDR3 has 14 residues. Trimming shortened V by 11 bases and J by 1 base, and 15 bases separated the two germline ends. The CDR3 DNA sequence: TGTGCCTCCCAGGGGGACTTGTCCTACAATGAGCAGTTCTTC. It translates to CASQGDLSYNEQFF.

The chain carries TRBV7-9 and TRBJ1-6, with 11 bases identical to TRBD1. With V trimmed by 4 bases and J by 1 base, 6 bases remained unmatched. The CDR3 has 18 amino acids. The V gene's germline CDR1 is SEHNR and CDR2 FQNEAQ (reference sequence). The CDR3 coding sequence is TGTGCCAGCAGCTCCGGGACAGGGGGTCGTTCCTATAATTCACCCCTCCACTTT. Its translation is CASSSGTGGRSYNSPLHF.

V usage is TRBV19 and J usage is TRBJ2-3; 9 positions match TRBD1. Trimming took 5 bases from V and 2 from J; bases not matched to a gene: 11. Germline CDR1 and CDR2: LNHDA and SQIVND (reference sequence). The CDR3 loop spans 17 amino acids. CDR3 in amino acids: CASSHRMDRGYTDTQYF. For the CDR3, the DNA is TGTGCCAGTAGTCACCGTATGGACAGGGGCTACACAGATACGCAGTATTTT.

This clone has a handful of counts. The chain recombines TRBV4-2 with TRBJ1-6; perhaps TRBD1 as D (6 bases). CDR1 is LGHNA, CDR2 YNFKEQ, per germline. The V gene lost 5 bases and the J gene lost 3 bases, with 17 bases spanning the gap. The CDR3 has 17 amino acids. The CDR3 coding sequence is TGTGCCAGCAGCTACCTCCTGGGGGACAACTATAATTCACCCCTCCACTTT. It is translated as CASSYLLGDNYNSPLHF.

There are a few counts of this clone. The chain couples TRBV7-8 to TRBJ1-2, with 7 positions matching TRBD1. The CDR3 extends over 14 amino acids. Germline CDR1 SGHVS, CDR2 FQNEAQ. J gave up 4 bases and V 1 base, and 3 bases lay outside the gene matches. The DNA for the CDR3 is TGTGCCAGCAGCTTAGGGGGACAGAGCTATGGCTACACCTTC. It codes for CASSLGGQSYGYTF.

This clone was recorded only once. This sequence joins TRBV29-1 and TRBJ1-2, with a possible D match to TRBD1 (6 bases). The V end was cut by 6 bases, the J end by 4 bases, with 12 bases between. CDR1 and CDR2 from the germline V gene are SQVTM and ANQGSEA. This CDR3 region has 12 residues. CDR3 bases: TGCAGCGTAGAGGGGGTTAGCTATGGCTACACCTTC. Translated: CSVEGVSYGYTF. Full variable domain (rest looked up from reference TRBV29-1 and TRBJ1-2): SAVISQKPSRDICQRGTSLTIQCQVDSQVTMMFWYRQQPGQSLTLIATANQGSEATYESGFVIDKFPISRPNLTFSTLTVSNMSPEDSSIYLCSVEGVSYGYTFGSGTRLTVV.

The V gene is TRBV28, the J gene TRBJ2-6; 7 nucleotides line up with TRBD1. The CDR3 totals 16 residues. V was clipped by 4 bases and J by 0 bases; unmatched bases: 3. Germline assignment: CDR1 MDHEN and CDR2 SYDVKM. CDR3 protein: CASSSPGGSGANVLTF. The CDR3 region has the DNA TGTGCCAGCAGTTCCCCAGGGGGCTCTGGGGCCAACGTCCTGACTTTC. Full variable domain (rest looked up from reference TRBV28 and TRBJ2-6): DVKVTQSSRYLVKRTGEKVFLECVQDMDHENMFWYRQDPGLGLRLIYFSYDVKMKEKGDIPEGYSVSREKKERFSLILESASTNQTSMYLCASSSPGGSGANVLTFGAGSRLTVL.

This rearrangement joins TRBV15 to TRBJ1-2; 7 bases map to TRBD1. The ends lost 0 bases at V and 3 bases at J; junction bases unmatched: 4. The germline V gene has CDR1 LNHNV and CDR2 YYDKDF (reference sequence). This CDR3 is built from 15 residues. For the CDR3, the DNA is TGTGCCACCAGCAGAGAAGGAGGGGGCTACTATGGCTACACCTTC. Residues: CATSREGGGYYGYTF.

Here the CDR3 reads CASSMRTSSYNEQFF. The CDR3 DNA sequence: TGTGCCAGTAGTATGAGGACTAGCTCCTACAATGAGCAGTTCTTC. The chain carries TRBV19 and TRBJ2-1; 7 bases align to TRBD2. CDR1 LNHDA and CDR2 SQIVND come from the germline V gene (reference sequence). V was pared by 3 bases and J by 0 bases, with 2 bases of the junction left unmatched. The CDR3 has 15 amino acids.

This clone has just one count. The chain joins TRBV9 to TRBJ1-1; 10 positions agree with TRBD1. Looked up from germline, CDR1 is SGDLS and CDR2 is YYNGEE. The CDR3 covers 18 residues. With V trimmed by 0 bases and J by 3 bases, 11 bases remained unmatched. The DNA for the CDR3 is TGTGCCAGCAGCGTAGTAAGGGACAGGGGTGGATCTGACACTGAAGCTTTCTTT. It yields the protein CASSVVRDRGGSDTEAFF.

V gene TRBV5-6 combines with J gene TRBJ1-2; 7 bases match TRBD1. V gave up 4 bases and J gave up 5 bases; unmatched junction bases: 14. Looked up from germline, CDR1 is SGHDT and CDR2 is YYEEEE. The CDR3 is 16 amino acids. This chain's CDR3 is CASSPWARGTYYGYTF. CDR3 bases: TGTGCCAGCAGCCCCTGGGCCAGGGGGACTTATTATGGCTACACCTTC.

The CDR3 sequence: CSVEEAGGLKFFQETQYF. The CDR3 DNA reads as TGCAGCGTTGAAGAAGCGGGGGGGCTGAAATTCTTTCAAGAGACCCAGTACTTC. The chain combines TRBV29-1 with TRBJ2-5; 10 bases match TRBD2. The CDR3 extends over 18 amino acids. Germline assignment: CDR1 SQVTM and CDR2 ANQGSEA. The junction had 12 bases not matched to a gene; V was cut back by 0 bases and J by 2 bases.

CDR3 nucleotide sequence: TGTGCCAGCAGTTTAGGGTTCCAGGGGGGAGCTGGAAACACCATATATTTT. Amino acids: CASSLGFQGGAGNTIYF. The chain is built from TRBV28 and TRBJ1-3; TRBD1 aligns across 7 bases. The germline gives CDR1 MDHEN, CDR2 SYDVKM. The CDR3 spans 17 residues. V dropped 2 bases and J dropped 2; count of bases not matched to a gene: 9.

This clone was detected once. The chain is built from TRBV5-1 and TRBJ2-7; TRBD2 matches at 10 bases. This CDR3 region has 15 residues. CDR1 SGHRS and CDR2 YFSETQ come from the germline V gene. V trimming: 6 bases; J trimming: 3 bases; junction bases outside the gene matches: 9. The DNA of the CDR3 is TGCGCCAGCACCCCCAGCGGGGGGGGAAACTACGAGCAGTACTTC. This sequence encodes CASTPSGGGNYEQYF.

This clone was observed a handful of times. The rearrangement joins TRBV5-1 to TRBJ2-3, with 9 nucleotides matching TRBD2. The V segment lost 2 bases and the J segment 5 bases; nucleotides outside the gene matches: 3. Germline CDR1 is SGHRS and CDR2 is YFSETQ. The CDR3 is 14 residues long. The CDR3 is CASSFASGVDTQYF. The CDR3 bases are TGCGCCAGCAGCTTCGCTAGCGGGGTAGATACGCAGTATTTT.

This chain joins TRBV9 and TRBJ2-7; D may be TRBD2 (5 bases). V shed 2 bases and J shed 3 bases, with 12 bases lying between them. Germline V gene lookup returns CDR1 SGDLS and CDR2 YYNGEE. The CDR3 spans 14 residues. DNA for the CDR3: TGTGCCAGCAGCGTTAGGGAGCTGGACTACGAGCAGTACTTC. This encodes CASSVRELDYEQYF. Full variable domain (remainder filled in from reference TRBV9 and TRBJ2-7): DSGVTQTPKHLITATGQRVTLRCSPRSGDLSVYWYQQSLDQGLQFLIQYYNGEERAKGNILERFSAQQFPDLHSELNLSSLELGDSALYFCASSVRELDYEQYFGPGTRLTVT.

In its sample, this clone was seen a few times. CDR3 region: CASSPSTGEITYEQYF. CDR3 DNA: TGTGCCAGCAGTCCCTCGACAGGGGAGATCACCTACGAGCAGTACTTC. J is TRBJ2-7 and V is TRBV27; 8 positions match TRBD1. Trimming cost V 5 bases and J 2 bases; bases outside gene matches: 11. The CDR3 loop spans 16 amino acids. Germline V gene lookup returns CDR1 MNHEY and CDR2 SMNVEV (reference sequence).

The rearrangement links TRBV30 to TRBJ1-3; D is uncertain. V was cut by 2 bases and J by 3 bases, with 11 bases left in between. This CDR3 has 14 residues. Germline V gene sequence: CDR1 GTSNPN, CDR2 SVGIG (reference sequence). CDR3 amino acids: CAWSQTGSGNTIYF. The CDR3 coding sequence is TGTGCCTGGAGTCAAACGGGAAGTGGAAACACCATATATTTT.

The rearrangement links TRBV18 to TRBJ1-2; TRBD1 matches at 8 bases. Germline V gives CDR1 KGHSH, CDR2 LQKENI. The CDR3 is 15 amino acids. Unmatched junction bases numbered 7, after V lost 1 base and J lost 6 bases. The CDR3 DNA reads TGTGCCAGCTCACCACTTACAGGGGGAGTGGATGGCTACACCTTC. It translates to CASSPLTGGVDGYTF.